This T cell receptor (beta chain) was sequenced during a study of blood T cell repertoires in COVID-19. Clinical history reported by participants formed the basis on which cohorts were assigned. Source study methods: It was from reference gene primer amplification that nucleated cell counts were estimated. Data came from immunoSEQ multiplex PCR; TCRdb stores just in-frame clones and leaves some out. The V and J calls and clone size are taken from that table; D and trimming were inferred from the DNA. The sample records roughly 300,000 clones, approximately 90% being singletons. The CDR3 sequence is 14 residues long. Trimming shortened V by 6 bases and J by 3 bases, and 12 bases separated the two germline ends. Germline loops: CDR1 SNHLY, CDR2 FYNNEI. This clone was picked up one time.

The J gene is TRBJ1-3, the V gene TRBV2, with D perhaps TRBD1 (6 bases). This clonotype originated in a man aged 25-45 years who had recovered from COVID-19. The specimen was PBMCs or T cells enriched from blood (not recorded which). CDR3 loop: CASRVNRDGNTIYF. The CDR3 region has the DNA TGTGCCAGCAGGGTGAACAGGGATGGAAACACCATATATTTT. The variable domain in full, completed from reference TRBV2 and TRBJ1-3, reads EPEVTQTPSHQVTQMGQEVILRCVPISNHLYFYWYRQILGQKVEFLVSFYNNEISEKSEIFDDQFSVERPDGSNFTLKIRSTKLEDSAMYFCASRVNRDGNTIYFGEGSWLTVV.